This entry lists 25 T cell receptor beta chains sequenced from one sample in a study of beta chain features in type 1 diabetes. Study-wide points: Type 1 diabetes patients showed a moderate but significant shortening of TCRB CDR3s in all four CD4+ subsets.

No antigen has been assigned to these receptors. The investigators reverse transcribed all of the isolated RNA, so they sequenced expressed TCRB transcripts. TCRdb's table, derived via immunoSEQ multiplex PCR, lists solely in-frame clones and lacks some. The sample has about 360,000 clones; around 13% are singletons. The sample consisted of naive CD4+ T cells from blood. Receptor source: a woman younger than 30 with type 1 diabetes.

This clone was seen only a few times. The rearrangement uses TRBV7-9 and TRBJ1-2; TRBD1 might be the D (6 bases). This CDR3 is built from 14 residues. From germline, CDR1 is SEHNR and CDR2 FQNEAQ (reference sequence). Deletions cut 5 bases from V and 8 bases from J, with 18 bases between. CDR3 region: CASSLNGGGGGYTF. CDR3 coding DNA: TGTGCCAGCAGCCTCAACGGTGGGGGGGGCGGCTACACCTTC.

CDR3 sequence: CASTLAVEGPYNEQFF. The CDR3 coding sequence is TGTGCCAGTACCCTGGCGGTTGAAGGCCCCTACAATGAGCAGTTCTTC. The chain links TRBV19 to TRBJ2-1; D remains unclear. CDR3 length equals 16 residues. Per germline, CDR1 LNHDA and CDR2 SQIVND (reference sequence). V was pared by 7 bases and J by 2 bases, with 18 bases between. The full variable domain, with the rest looked up from reference TRBV19 and TRBJ2-1, is DGGITQSPKYLFRKEGQNVTLSCEQNLNHDAMYWYRQDPGQGLRLIYYSQIVNDFQKGDIAEGYSVSREKKESFPLTVTSAQKNPTAFYLCASTLAVEGPYNEQFFGPGTRLTVL.

This clone has a handful of counts. The V call is TRBV2, the J call TRBJ1-2; the match to TRBD1 covers 9 bases. Germline CDR1 is SNHLY and CDR2 is FYNNEI. The CDR3 is 14 amino acids. J lost 8 bases, V lost 6 bases, and 10 bases had no gene match. The CDR3 DNA reads TGTGCCAGCAGCGAGGGACAGGGACTTGGAGGCTACACCTTC. Its protein is CASSEGQGLGGYTF. The complete variable domain, with remaining parts taken from reference TRBV2 and TRBJ1-2, reads EPEVTQTPSHQVTQMGQEVILRCVPISNHLYFYWYRQILGQKVEFLVSFYNNEISEKSEIFDDQFSVERPDGSNFTLKIRSTKLEDSAMYFCASSEGQGLGGYTFGSGTRLTVV.

This clone was detected a few times. This chain links TRBV5-4 with TRBJ2-7; weak D call: TRBD2 (6 bases). The germline V and J ends were trimmed by 3 bases and 0 bases, with 13 bases remaining between them. Germline CDR1 is SGHNT and CDR2 is YYREEE (reference sequence). This CDR3 has 15 amino acids. In nucleotides, the CDR3 is TGTGCCAGCAGCTGGGGTAGCGGACCCTCCTACGAGCAGTACTTC. Its translation is CASSWGSGPSYEQYF. The complete variable domain, with remaining parts taken from reference TRBV5-4 and TRBJ2-7, reads ETGVTQSPTHLIKTRGQQVTLRCSSQSGHNTVSWYQQALGQGPQFIFQYYREEENGRGNFPPRFSGLQFPNYSSELNVNALELDDSALYLCASSWGSGPSYEQYFGPGTRLTVT.

This clone has a handful of counts. The gene calls are TRBV18 and TRBJ1-1; D might be TRBD1 (5 bases). The CDR3 has 15 amino acids. V lost 6 bases to trimming and J lost 0 bases, with 14 bases between them. The V gene's germline CDR1 is KGHSH and CDR2 LQKENI. The CDR3 reads CASSVQGGMNTEAFF. As DNA, the CDR3 is TGTGCCAGCTCTGTCCAGGGTGGCATGAACACTGAAGCTTTCTTT.

V and J are TRBV19 and TRBJ2-5; D is undetermined. The germline V and J ends were trimmed by 4 bases and 7 bases, with 16 bases remaining between them. The CDR3 contains 14 residues. Germline V lookup: CDR1 LNHDA, CDR2 SQIVND (reference sequence). The CDR3 DNA reads TGTGCCAGTAGTACCTCCGTCCCGCGAGGGACCCAGTACTTC. It yields the protein CASSTSVPRGTQYF.

The V call is TRBV2, the J call TRBJ2-2, with D perhaps matching TRBD1 (6 bases). This CDR3 has 14 residues. From germline, CDR1 is SNHLY and CDR2 FYNNEI. The V and J ends lost 5 bases and 8 bases respectively, with 15 bases between them. The CDR3 reads CASSRDTPGGELFF. For the CDR3, the DNA is TGTGCCAGCAGTCGGGACACCCCGGGAGGGGAGCTGTTTTTT.

There are a few counts of this clone. The chain has TRBV27 and TRBJ2-7, with TRBD2 matching over 8 bases. Looked up from germline, CDR1 is MNHEY and CDR2 is SMNVEV (reference sequence). Trimming took 5 bases from V and 5 from J; bases not matched to a gene: 8. The CDR3 is 14 amino acids. The CDR3 loop is CASSGAGDRHEQYF. CDR3 bases: TGTGCCAGCAGTGGAGCGGGAGATCGTCACGAGCAGTACTTC.

This clone showed up just a few times. The rearrangement links TRBV5-1 to TRBJ2-1; 11 bases align to TRBD2. With V trimmed by 4 bases and J by 3 bases, 6 bases remained unmatched. The CDR3 sequence is 16 residues long. Germline values: CDR1 SGHRS, CDR2 YFSETQ. This chain's CDR3 is CASSASGGSYYNEQFF. CDR3 in DNA: TGCGCCAGCAGCGCTAGCGGGGGGTCCTACTACAATGAGCAGTTCTTC.

V gene TRBV9 combines with J gene TRBJ1-4; D unclear. This CDR3 region has 8 residues. The germline CDR1 and CDR2 sequences are SGDLS and YYNGEE. V lost 6 bases and J 15 bases, leaving 6 bases between the germline ends. The DNA for the CDR3 is TGTGCCAGCACACGGGTGTTTTTT. Amino acid sequence: CASTRVFF.

The J gene is TRBJ2-1, the V gene TRBV5-1; 11 nucleotides agree with TRBD2. After removal of 1 base from V and 8 bases from J, the junction contained 8 bases not matched to a gene. The CDR3 is 16 residues long. Looked up from germline, CDR1 is SGHRS and CDR2 is YFSETQ. The CDR3 nucleotides read TGCGCCAGCAGCTTGATAGCGGGAGGGCCGGTTGATGAGCAGTTCTTC. Its protein is CASSLIAGGPVDEQFF.

The chain joins TRBV7-9 to TRBJ2-6; possible D gene TRBD2, 5 bases. V lost 8 bases to trimming and J lost 3 bases, with 14 bases between them. Germline CDR1 is SEHNR and CDR2 is FQNEAQ (reference sequence). The CDR3 is made up of 15 amino acids. The DNA for the CDR3 is TGTGCCAGCCAGAGGGTGACTGGTGGGGCCAACGTCCTGACTTTC. It yields the protein CASQRVTGGANVLTF.

Only a few counts were recorded for this clone. This rearrangement joins TRBV7-9 to TRBJ2-1; D uncertain. With 2 bases removed from V and 2 bases from J, the gap between germline ends came to 4 bases. The CDR3 extends over 13 amino acids. Germline-derived CDR1 and CDR2 are SEHNR and FQNEAQ (reference sequence). CDR3 DNA sequence: TGTGCCAGCAGCTTATCAGCCTACAATGAGCAGTTCTTC. The encoded protein is CASSLSAYNEQFF.

This clone has only a few counts. J is TRBJ2-3 and V is TRBV7-3; 8 nucleotides match TRBD2. The V segment lost 2 bases and the J segment 10 bases; nucleotides outside the gene matches: 5. This CDR3 comprises 13 residues. Germline-derived CDR1 and CDR2 are SGHTA and FQGTGA. The CDR3 here is CASSLSSGSAQYF. In DNA, the CDR3 is TGTGCCAGCAGCTTATCCAGCGGGAGTGCGCAGTATTTT.

This chain links TRBV5-4 with TRBJ2-7, with D perhaps matching TRBD1 (6 bases). The germline gives CDR1 SGHNT, CDR2 YYREEE (reference sequence). V shed 0 bases and J shed 3 bases, with 10 bases lying between them. This CDR3 comprises 14 residues. CDR3 DNA: TGTGCCAGCAGCTTGGGACAGGCAAACTACGAGCAGTACTTC. Its protein product is CASSLGQANYEQYF. The full variable domain, in which reference TRBV5-4 and TRBJ2-7 provide the parts outside the CDR3, is ETGVTQSPTHLIKTRGQQVTLRCSSQSGHNTVSWYQQALGQGPQFIFQYYREEENGRGNFPPRFSGLQFPNYSSELNVNALELDDSALYLCASSLGQANYEQYFGPGTRLTVT.

The chain couples TRBV18 to TRBJ1-2, with D perhaps matching TRBD1 (6 bases). The CDR3 is 13 residues long. Trimming took off 2 bases at V and 6 bases at J, with 10 bases between the two ends. Germline V gives CDR1 KGHSH, CDR2 LQKENI. The CDR3 region is CASSPWTEDGYTF. The CDR3 DNA follows: TGTGCCAGCTCACCATGGACAGAAGATGGCTACACCTTC.

The chain recombines TRBV5-1 with TRBJ2-5; maybe TRBD1 (5 bases). This CDR3 comprises 14 residues. CDR1 SGHRS and CDR2 YFSETQ come from the germline V gene. Trimming shortened V by 0 bases and J by 2 bases, and 8 bases separated the two germline ends. CDR3 sequence (DNA): TGCGCCAGCAGCTTGGAGTCAGGGCAAGAGACCCAGTACTTC. Amino acids: CASSLESGQETQYF.

V gene TRBV30 combines with J gene TRBJ2-7, with 13 bases lining up with TRBD2. CDR1 is GTSNPN and CDR2 is SVGIG in the germline V gene (reference sequence). V lost 3 bases to trimming and J lost 3 bases; unmatched junction nucleotides: 5. This CDR3 comprises 15 residues. The CDR3 sequence: CAWRLAGGPGYEQYF. The CDR3 DNA reads TGTGCCTGGAGACTAGCGGGAGGGCCGGGCTACGAGCAGTACTTC. The full variable domain, completed using reference TRBV30 and TRBJ2-7, is SQTIHQWPATLVQPVGSPLSLECTVEGTSNPNLYWYRQAAGRGLQLLFYSVGIGQISSEVPQNLSASRPQDRQFILSSKKLLLSDSGFYLCAWRLAGGPGYEQYFGPGTRLTVT.

The V call is TRBV7-9, the J call TRBJ2-1, with 9 bases lining up with TRBD2. There are 18 residues in the CDR3. Looked up from germline, CDR1 is SEHNR and CDR2 is FQNEAQ (reference sequence). V was clipped by 5 bases and J by 5 bases; unmatched bases: 16. The CDR3 reads CASSPNPRLAGVDNEQFF. CDR3 DNA sequence: TGTGCCAGCAGCCCTAACCCCCGTTTAGCGGGAGTGGACAATGAGCAGTTCTTC. Supplemented by reference TRBV7-9 and TRBJ2-1, the full variable domain reads DTGVSQNPRHKITKRGQNVTFRCDPISEHNRLYWYRQTLGQGPEFLTYFQNEAQLEKSRLLSDRFSAERPKGSFSTLEIQRTEQGDSAMYLCASSPNPRLAGVDNEQFFGPGTRLTVL.

This clone was detected only a few times. The chain links TRBV10-3 to TRBJ2-5; possible D gene TRBD2, 6 bases. In germline, CDR1 is ENHRY, CDR2 SYGVKD. V was pared by 8 bases and J by 4 bases, with 20 bases between. The CDR3 contains 15 residues. The CDR3 DNA sequence: TGTGCCATCTCCTCTAGCGACCTGTCATTAGAGACCCAGTACTTC. Its translation: CAISSSDLSLETQYF.

The chain links TRBV18 to TRBJ1-2; TRBD1 matches 7 bases. Unmatched junction bases numbered 3, after V lost 4 bases and J lost 4 bases. Germline assignment: CDR1 KGHSH and CDR2 LQKENI. This CDR3 has 13 amino acids. CDR3 loop: CASSHGQVYGYTF. Here the CDR3 DNA reads TGTGCCAGCTCACACGGACAGGTCTATGGCTACACCTTC.

The chain employs TRBV7-9 and TRBJ2-7, with 13 bases identical to TRBD2. V lost 5 bases, J lost 3 bases, and 4 bases stayed unmatched. The CDR3 is 15 residues long. The germline gives CDR1 SEHNR, CDR2 FQNEAQ (reference sequence). DNA for the CDR3: TGTGCCAGCAGCGGGACTAGCGGGGCGGTCTACGAGCAGTACTTC. As protein: CASSGTSGAVYEQYF.

This clone was counted between two and nine times. The chain employs TRBV7-8 and TRBJ1-1, with TRBD1 matching 9 bases. V lost 5 bases, J lost 3 bases, and 7 bases stayed unmatched. Germline values: CDR1 SGHVS, CDR2 FQNEAQ. There are 15 residues in the CDR3. CDR3 sequence (DNA): TGTGCCAGCAGCGTAGGACAGGGGTTCGACACTGAAGCTTTCTTT. Encoded protein: CASSVGQGFDTEAFF.

The V and J genes are TRBV7-9 and TRBJ1-1; no reliable D call. V was shortened by 5 bases and J by 0 bases, with 13 bases between the two germline ends. Per the germline V gene, CDR1 is SEHNR and CDR2 is FQNEAQ (reference sequence). The CDR3 runs 15 residues. CDR3 DNA: TGTGCCAGCAGCCAGAAGGCGGAGATGAACACTGAAGCTTTCTTT. Its translation: CASSQKAEMNTEAFF.

This clone has a handful of counts. This chain joins TRBV9 and TRBJ2-1; 10 nucleotides match TRBD2. Trimming at V came to 0 bases and at J to 0 bases, leaving 3 bases not matched to a gene. From germline, CDR1 is SGDLS and CDR2 YYNGEE. CDR3 length: 17 amino acids. CDR3 residues: CASSVARTSGSYNEQFF. CDR3 nucleotide sequence: TGTGCCAGCAGCGTAGCTAGGACTAGCGGCTCCTACAATGAGCAGTTCTTC.